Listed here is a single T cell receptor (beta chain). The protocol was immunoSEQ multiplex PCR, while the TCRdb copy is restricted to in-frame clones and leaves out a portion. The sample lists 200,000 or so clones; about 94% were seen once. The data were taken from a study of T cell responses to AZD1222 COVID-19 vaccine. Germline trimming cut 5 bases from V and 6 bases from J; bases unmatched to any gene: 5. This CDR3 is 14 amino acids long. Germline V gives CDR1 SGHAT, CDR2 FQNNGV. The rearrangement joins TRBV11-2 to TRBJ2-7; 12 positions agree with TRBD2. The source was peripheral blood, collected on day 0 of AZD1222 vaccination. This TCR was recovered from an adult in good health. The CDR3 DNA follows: TGTGCCAGCAGCAGACTAGCGGGAGCCCTCGAGCAGTACTTC. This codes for CASSRLAGALEQYF.